Listed below are T cell receptor beta chains from one sample, sequenced in a study of T cells after yellow fever vaccination. In TCRdb, the 5' RACE reads were re-called with MiXCR into one record per CDR3 protein. This sample has over 100,000 distinct CDR3 sequences, with roughly 8.9% found just once. Sequenced material: CD8+ T cells sorted from PBMCs, taken 45 days after the yellow fever booster vaccination. The receptors stem from a man aged 25-45 years who received the YFV17D yellow fever vaccine. The CDR3 runs from the conserved cysteine through the conserved F or W. The D gene is left open where the match is weak. Some rows mark clone size as missing; the rest say once, few, many or name a class of expanded clone.

. many TRBJ2-7 TRBV4-1 TGCGCCAGCAGCCAAGATCCCGTACCTGAGCAGTACTTC CASSQDPVPEQYF
. many TRBJ1-2 TRBV2 TGTGCCAGCAGGGAGGGGATGGCAGGCAACACCTTC CASREGMAGNTF
. . TRBJ1-5 TRBV6-2/TRBV6-3 TGTGCCAGCAGTACCCCTTTCGAAGGCCGGTGGAGAAATCAGCCCCAGCATTTT CASSTPFEGRWRNQPQHF
. many TRBJ2-7 TRBV6-1 TGTGCCAGCAGTATTGACAGCGACGCCTACGAGCAGTACTTC CASSIDSDAYEQYF
. many TRBJ2-2 TRBV20-1 TGCAGTGCTAGAGATCCGGGCGGCTTCACCGGGGAGCTGTTTTTT CSARDPGGFTGELFF
. many TRBJ2-1 TRBV6-5 TGTGCCAGCAGATCGCGGAGCAATGAGCAGTTCTTC CASRSRSNEQFF
TRBD2 many TRBJ2-7 TRBV20-1 TGCAGTGCGGCCCTAGCGGGAGGTACGGGCGAGCAGTACTTC CSAALAGGTGEQYF
. few TRBJ2-1 TRBV6-4 TGTGCCAGCAGTCCCCGGGACAACGCATACAATGAGCAGTTCTTC CASSPRDNAYNEQFF
. many TRBJ2-2 TRBV6-5 . CASILGGGGTGELFF
TRBD1 . TRBJ1-5 TRBV19 TGTGCCAGCCCGGGACAGGTGGACGATCAGCCCCAGCATTTT CASPGQVDDQPQHF
TRBD2 few TRBJ2-3 TRBV7-8 TGTGCCAGCAGCTTAGCGGGGAGGGGTGCAGATACGCAGTATTTT CASSLAGRGADTQYF
. few TRBJ2-6 TRBV29-1 TGCAGCGTTTACGTACCCAGCTCTGGGGCCAACGTCCTGACTTTC CSVYVPSSGANVLTF
TRBD2 many TRBJ2-5 TRBV6-5 TGTGCCAGCAGATTAGGACTAGCGGGACAAGAGACCCAGTACTTC CASRLGLAGQETQYF
. many TRBJ2-5 TRBV5-6 TGTGCCAGCAGCGCCCAGGGACACGCCGTGATGGGAGGAGAGACCCAGTACTTC CASSAQGHAVMGGETQYF
. many TRBJ2-3 TRBV6-1 TGTGCCAGCACCCCCAGCGCGAGAGATACGCAGTATTTT CASTPSARDTQYF
TRBD2 many TRBJ2-1 TRBV15 TGTGCCACCAGCAGAGTGGCTAGCGGCTACAATGAGCAGTTCTTC CATSRVASGYNEQFF
. many TRBJ2-7 TRBV7-6 TGTGCCAGCTCGATAGAATTAGGGGGGCTCGAAGCAGACGAGCAGTACTTC CASSIELGGLEADEQYF
TRBD2 . TRBJ2-3 TRBV19 TGTGCCAGCAACCACCCGGCTAGCGGGAGCACAGATACGCAGTATTTT CASNHPASGSTDTQYF
. once TRBJ2-3 TRBV29-1 TGCAGCGTTGACTTTAGGGGGACCCGGTGGCCAGATACGCAGTATTTT CSVDFRGTRWPDTQYF
TRBD1 many TRBJ1-2 TRBV20-1 TGCAGTGCTAGAGATCACAGACAGGGTTTTGGCTACACCTTC CSARDHRQGFGYTF
. many TRBJ2-1 TRBV20-1 TGCAGTGCTAGAGATCCAGACCCTGAAGACTACAATGAGCAGTTCTTC CSARDPDPEDYNEQFF
TRBD1 many TRBJ2-7 TRBV14 TGTGCCAGCAGCCAAACGGGACAGGGGGGCCCCGAGCAGTACTTC CASSQTGQGGPEQYF
. many TRBJ1-4 TRBV29-1 TGCAGCGTTCCGGATCTTAATGAAAAACTGTTTTTT CSVPDLNEKLFF
. many TRBJ2-1 TRBV20-1 TGCAGTGCCCCTACAGGGTACAATGAGCAGTTCTTC CSAPTGYNEQFF
TRBD1 many TRBJ2-7 TRBV11-2 TGTGCCAGCAGCTTAGACGGACAGGGGGCCATATACGAGCAGTACTTC CASSLDGQGAIYEQYF
. . TRBJ2-5 TRBV7-2 TGTGCCAGCAGCTTCATCGGGAACGCCGGTGAGACCCAGTACTTC CASSFIGNAGETQYF
TRBD1 many TRBJ1-3 TRBV25-1 TGTGCCAGCAGTGACCGGGACAGGGGTTCAGGAAACACCATATATTTT CASSDRDRGSGNTIYF
. many TRBJ2-1 TRBV7-9 TGTGCCAGCAGCCCTAGTGGGGGAAGCTCCTACAATGAGCAGTTCTTC CASSPSGGSSYNEQFF
. many TRBJ2-5 TRBV6-1 TGTGCCAGCAGCCGCGAACAGGGTATCCAAGAGACCCAGTACTTC CASSREQGIQETQYF
. many TRBJ2-1 TRBV11-2 TGTGCCAGCAGCTTTCCGGGCCGCCTGACTGAGCAGTTCTTC CASSFPGRLTEQFF
TRBD1 few TRBJ2-7 TRBV11-2 TGTGCCAGCAGTAACCGGGACAGGGACGCCTACGAGCAGTACTTC CASSNRDRDAYEQYF
TRBD2 many TRBJ2-3 TRBV20-1 TGCAGTGCCACGACTAGCGGGGGGGGAGATACGCAGTATTTT CSATTSGGGDTQYF
TRBD2 many TRBJ2-1 TRBV12-3/TRBV12-4 TGTGCCAGCAGTTTACCTAGCGGCGTGCTAAATGAGCAGTTCTTC CASSLPSGVLNEQFF
. many TRBJ2-6 TRBV11-2 TGTGCCAGCAGCCCTTCTGGGGGGTCTGGGGCCAACGTCCTGACTTTC CASSPSGGSGANVLTF
TRBD1 many TRBJ2-7 TRBV12-3/TRBV12-4 TGTGCCAGCAGTTTTAAGATCCTGGGACAGGGGGCGGACGAGCAGTACTTC CASSFKILGQGADEQYF
TRBD2 many TRBJ2-1 TRBV7-9 TGTGCCAGCAGCACACTAGCGGGAGGGCCCCTTGAGCAGTTCTTC CASSTLAGGPLEQFF
. many TRBJ2-1 TRBV7-8 TGTGCCAGCCGGTCCGGGACTCTTCTAAGCTCCTACAATGAGCAGTTCTTC CASRSGTLLSSYNEQFF
. many TRBJ2-7 TRBV29-1 TGCAGCGTCCCGACAGGGCCAGGGACTACCGAGCAGTACTTC CSVPTGPGTTEQYF
. . TRBJ2-1 TRBV7-9 TGTGCCAGCAGCCCCCCGCGAGTATCCTACAATGAGCAGTTCTTC CASSPPRVSYNEQFF
TRBD2 many TRBJ2-5 TRBV7-9 TGTGCCAGCAGCTTGGGACTAGCGGGAGGACAAGAGACCCAGTACTTC CASSLGLAGGQETQYF
. . TRBJ2-6 TRBV6-1 TGTGCCAGCAGCCGACAGCCTGGGGCCAACGTCCTGACTTTC CASSRQPGANVLTF
. many TRBJ2-4 TRBV9 TGTGCCAGCAGCCCTTGGGGGGATGCCAAAAACATTCAGTACTTC CASSPWGDAKNIQYF
TRBD1 . TRBJ1-2 TRBV5-8 TGTGCCAGCAGCTTGTTTAGGGGGCGCGACTATGGCTACACCTTC CASSLFRGRDYGYTF
TRBD1 many TRBJ2-7 TRBV2 TGTGCCAGCAGGTCGGGACAGAACTACGAGCAGTACTTC CASRSGQNYEQYF
TRBD1 large TRBJ1-1 TRBV13 TGTGCCAGCAGCTTAGGGACAGGGACTGAAGCTTTCTTT CASSLGTGTEAFF
. many TRBJ2-1 TRBV11-2 TGTGCCAGCAGCCCATTCGTCGGCGAGCAGTTCTTC CASSPFVGEQFF
. many TRBJ2-1 TRBV7-9 TGTGCCAGCATGAGCGATGAGCAGTTCTTC CASMSDEQFF
TRBD2 many TRBJ2-3 TRBV6-2/TRBV6-3 TGTGCCAGCAGCCCTCATGGAGCGGGAGTGGGGGGCACAGATACGCAGTATTTT CASSPHGAGVGGTDTQYF
TRBD2 . TRBJ2-7 TRBV5-8 TGTGCCAGCAGCTTGGGGCATACCGGGACTAGCGGATACGAGCAGTACTTC CASSLGHTGTSGYEQYF
. many TRBJ2-5 TRBV15 TGTGCCACCAGCAGAGGCAATTGGGGGGAGACCCAGTACTTC CATSRGNWGETQYF
. many TRBJ1-2 TRBV29-1 TGCAGCGCCTATCGACTGGGGATGGGGGTCTATGGCTACACCTTC CSAYRLGMGVYGYTF
. many TRBJ1-4 TRBV11-2 TGTGCCAGCAGCTTGGGGGGAATGGGTGAAAAACTGTTTTTT CASSLGGMGEKLFF
. many TRBJ2-1 TRBV11-3 TGTGCCAGCAGCTTCCGGGCCAATGAGCAGTTCTTC CASSFRANEQFF
. few TRBJ2-1 TRBV29-1 TGCAGCGTGACCACCAATGAGCAGTTCTTC CSVTTNEQFF
. many TRBJ1-1 TRBV5-1 TGCGCCAGCAGCTTGGCCCCGGGGTTGGACACTGAAGCTTTCTTT CASSLAPGLDTEAFF
TRBD2 few TRBJ2-3 TRBV12-3/TRBV12-4 TGTGCCAGCAGGCCGACTAGCGGGAGGTCAGATACGCAGTATTTT CASRPTSGRSDTQYF